Listed below are T cell receptor beta chains from one sample, sequenced in a study of technical replicates of blood from several donors. This table comes from immunoSEQ multiplex PCR, and its TCRdb copy is limited to in-frame clones, with some not included. The sample has more than 65,000 clones, over 75% seen once. Sequencing input: PBMCs. These receptors were collected from a human donor in good health. Some clones in this sample may be carry-over from other donors' samples. Each CDR3 is given with its conserved first and last residue. A D gene is named only where the DNA matches it firmly. The size field is filled for only some rows; it gives once, few, many or a size class.

CDR3 length,clone size,V gene,D gene,J gene,CDR3 protein,CDR3 DNA
14,NA,TRBV29-1,TRBD2,TRBJ2-1,CSVLSGGAYNEQFF,TGCAGCGTTCTGAGCGGGGGGGCCTACAATGAGCAGTTCTTC
14,few,TRBV7-9,TRBD1,TRBJ1-2,CASSLLGQVYGYTF,TGTGCCAGCAGCTTATTAGGACAGGTCTATGGCTACACCTTC
13,NA,TRBV30,NA,TRBJ2-3,CASLGGSTDTQYF,TGTGCCTCCCTTGGGGGGAGCACAGATACGCAGTATTTT
16,NA,TRBV5-4,TRBD1,TRBJ1-1,CASSLEGALRNTEAFF,TGTGCCAGCAGCTTGGAGGGGGCCCTAAGGAACACTGAAGCTTTCTTT
14,NA,TRBV6-5,NA,TRBJ2-7,CASSYSLYLYEQYF,TGTGCCAGCAGTTACTCGCTCTATCTCTACGAGCAGTACTTC
11,NA,TRBV28,NA,TRBJ1-2,CASSYTDGYTF,TGTGCCAGCAGTTACACAGATGGCTACACCTTC
16,NA,TRBV7-2,NA,TRBJ2-3,CASSLAVTGVRDTQYF,TGTGCCAGCAGCTTAGCGGTAACAGGAGTTAGAGATACGCAGTATTTT
15,NA,TRBV5-1,TRBD1,TRBJ1-1,CASRFGTGEGTEAFF,TGCGCCAGCAGGTTCGGGACAGGGGAAGGAACTGAAGCTTTCTTT
14,NA,TRBV30,NA,TRBJ1-4,CAWSVMGSLEKLFF,TGTGCCTGGAGTGTAATGGGCAGCCTTGAAAAACTGTTTTTT
15,once,TRBV4-3,NA,TRBJ1-4,CASSQGPGTLEKLFF,TGCGCCAGCAGCCAGGGACCCGGGACTCTAGAAAAACTGTTTTTT
13,once,TRBV14,NA,TRBJ1-1,CASSQESYTEAFF,TGTGCCAGCAGCCAAGAATCTTACACTGAAGCTTTCTTT
17,NA,TRBV7-2,TRBD1,TRBJ1-1,CASSLGPLQGANTEAFF,TGTGCCAGCAGCTTAGGGCCGTTACAGGGGGCGAACACTGAAGCTTTCTTT
14,NA,TRBV29-1,NA,TRBJ2-2,CSVFDRLNTGELFF,TGCAGCGTCTTTGACAGACTGAACACCGGGGAGCTGTTTTTT
15,few,TRBV9,NA,TRBJ2-5,CASSLSVVPRETQYF,TGTGCCAGCAGCCTGAGCGTGGTTCCGCGAGAGACCCAGTACTTC
12,NA,TRBV27,TRBD1,TRBJ1-2,CASSDTGEGYTF,TGTGCCAGCAGTGATACAGGGGAGGGCTACACCTTC
14,NA,TRBV6-5,NA,TRBJ2-7,CASSYDSVAYEQYF,TGTGCCAGCAGTTACGATTCGGTAGCCTACGAGCAGTACTTC